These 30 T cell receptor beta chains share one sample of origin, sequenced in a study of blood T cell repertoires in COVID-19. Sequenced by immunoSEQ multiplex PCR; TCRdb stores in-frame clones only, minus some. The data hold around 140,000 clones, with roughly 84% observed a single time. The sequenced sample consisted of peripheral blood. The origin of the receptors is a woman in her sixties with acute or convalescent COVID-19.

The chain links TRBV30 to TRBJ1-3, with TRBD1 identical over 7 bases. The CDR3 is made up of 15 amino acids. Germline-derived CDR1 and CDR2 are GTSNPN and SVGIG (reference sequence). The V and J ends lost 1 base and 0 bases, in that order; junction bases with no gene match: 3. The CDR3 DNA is TGTGCCTGGAGTGCGGACAGGTTCTCTGGAAACACCATATATTTT. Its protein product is CAWSADRFSGNTIYF.

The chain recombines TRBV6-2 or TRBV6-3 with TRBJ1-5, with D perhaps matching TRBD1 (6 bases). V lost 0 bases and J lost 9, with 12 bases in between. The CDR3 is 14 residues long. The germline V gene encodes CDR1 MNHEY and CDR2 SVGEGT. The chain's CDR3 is CASSYSPGARPQHF. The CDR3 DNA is TGTGCCAGCAGTTACTCGCCAGGGGCAAGGCCCCAGCATTTT.

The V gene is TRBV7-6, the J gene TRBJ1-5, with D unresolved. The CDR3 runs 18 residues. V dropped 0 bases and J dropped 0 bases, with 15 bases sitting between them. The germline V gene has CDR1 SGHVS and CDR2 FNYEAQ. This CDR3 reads CASSLALWAGDSNQPQHF. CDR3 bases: TGTGCCAGCAGCTTAGCGTTATGGGCAGGCGATAGCAATCAGCCCCAGCATTTT.

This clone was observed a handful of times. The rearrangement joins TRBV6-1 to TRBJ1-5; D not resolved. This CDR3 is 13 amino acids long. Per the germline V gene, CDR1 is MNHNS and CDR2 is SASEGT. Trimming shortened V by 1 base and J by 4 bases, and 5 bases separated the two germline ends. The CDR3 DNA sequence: TGTGCCAGCAGTGAAGTGAGAAATCAGCCCCAGCATTTT. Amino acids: CASSEVRNQPQHF.

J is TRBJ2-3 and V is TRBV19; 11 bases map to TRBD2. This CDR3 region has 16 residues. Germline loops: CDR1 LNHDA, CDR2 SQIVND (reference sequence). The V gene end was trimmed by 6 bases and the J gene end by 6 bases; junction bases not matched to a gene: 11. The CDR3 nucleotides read TGTGCCAGTAGCAACCCGAGACTAGCGGGGACCGATACGCAGTATTTT. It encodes CASSNPRLAGTDTQYF.

The CDR3 DNA follows: TGTGCTAGTGGCTATAGCAATCAGCCCCAGCATTTT. It encodes CASGYSNQPQHF. The rearrangement links TRBV12-5 to TRBJ1-5; D call uncertain. Trimming shortened V by 6 bases and J by 0 bases, and 3 bases separated the two germline ends. Germline CDR1 LGHNT, CDR2 FRNRAP. The CDR3 has 12 residues.

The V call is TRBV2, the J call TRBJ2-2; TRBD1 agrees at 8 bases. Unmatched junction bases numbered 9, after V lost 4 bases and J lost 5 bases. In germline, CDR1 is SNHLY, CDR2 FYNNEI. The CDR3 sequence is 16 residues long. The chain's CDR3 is CASSALLRDRTGELFF. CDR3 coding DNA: TGTGCCAGCAGTGCCCTCCTCCGGGACAGGACCGGGGAGCTGTTTTTT.

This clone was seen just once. CDR3 DNA: TGCGCCAGCAGCCTATGGGCTCCAATGCAGGGGGCTTCCGGGGAGCTGTTTTTT. It specifies CASSLWAPMQGASGELFF. This chain joins TRBV4-1 and TRBJ2-2; 8 nucleotides line up with TRBD1. CDR1 and CDR2 from the germline V gene are MGHRA and YSYEKL. There are 18 residues in the CDR3. Trimming took 4 bases from V and 6 from J; bases not matched to a gene: 16.

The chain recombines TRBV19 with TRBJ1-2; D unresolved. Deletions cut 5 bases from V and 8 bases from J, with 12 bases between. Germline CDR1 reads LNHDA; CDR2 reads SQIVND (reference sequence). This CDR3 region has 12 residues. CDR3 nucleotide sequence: TGTGCCAGTAGTCTTGGAGCAAGCGGCTACACCTTC. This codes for CASSLGASGYTF. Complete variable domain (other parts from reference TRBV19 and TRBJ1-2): DGGITQSPKYLFRKEGQNVTLSCEQNLNHDAMYWYRQDPGQGLRLIYYSQIVNDFQKGDIAEGYSVSREKKESFPLTVTSAQKNPTAFYLCASSLGASGYTFGSGTRLTVV.

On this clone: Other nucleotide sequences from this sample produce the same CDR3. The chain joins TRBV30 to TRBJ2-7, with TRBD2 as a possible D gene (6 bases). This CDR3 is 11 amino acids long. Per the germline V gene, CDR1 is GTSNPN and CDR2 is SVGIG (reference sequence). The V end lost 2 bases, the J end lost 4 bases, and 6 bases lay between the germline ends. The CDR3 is CAWSSGYEQYF. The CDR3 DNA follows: TGTGCCTGGAGTAGCGGGTACGAGCAGTACTTC.

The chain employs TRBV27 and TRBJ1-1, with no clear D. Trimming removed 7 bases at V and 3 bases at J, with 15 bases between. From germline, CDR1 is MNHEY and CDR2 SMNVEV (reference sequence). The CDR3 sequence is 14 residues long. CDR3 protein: CASMNPSGDTEAFF. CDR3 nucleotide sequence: TGTGCCAGCATGAACCCTAGTGGCGACACTGAAGCTTTCTTT.

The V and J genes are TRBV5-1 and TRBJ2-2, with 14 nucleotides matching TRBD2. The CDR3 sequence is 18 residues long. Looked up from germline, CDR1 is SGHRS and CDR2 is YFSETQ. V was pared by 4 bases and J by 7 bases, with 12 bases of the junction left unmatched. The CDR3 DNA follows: TGCGCCAGCAGCATGTCCGGGACTAGCGGGGGAACTGGCGGGGAGCTGTTTTTT. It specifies CASSMSGTSGGTGGELFF.

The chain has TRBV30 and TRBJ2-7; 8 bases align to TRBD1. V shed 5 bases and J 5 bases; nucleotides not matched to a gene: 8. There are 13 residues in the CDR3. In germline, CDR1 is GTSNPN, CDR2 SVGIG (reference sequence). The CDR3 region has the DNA TGTGCCTGGCATGGACAGGGTGGCAACGAGCAGTACTTC. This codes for CAWHGQGGNEQYF. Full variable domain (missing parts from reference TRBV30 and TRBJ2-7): SQTIHQWPATLVQPVGSPLSLECTVEGTSNPNLYWYRQAAGRGLQLLFYSVGIGQISSEVPQNLSASRPQDRQFILSSKKLLLSDSGFYLCAWHGQGGNEQYFGPGTRLTVT.

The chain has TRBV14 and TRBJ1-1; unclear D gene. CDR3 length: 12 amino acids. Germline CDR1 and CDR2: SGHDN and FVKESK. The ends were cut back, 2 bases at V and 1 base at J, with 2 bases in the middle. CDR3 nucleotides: TGTGCCAGCAGCCAACGGAACACTGAAGCTTTCTTT. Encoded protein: CASSQRNTEAFF.

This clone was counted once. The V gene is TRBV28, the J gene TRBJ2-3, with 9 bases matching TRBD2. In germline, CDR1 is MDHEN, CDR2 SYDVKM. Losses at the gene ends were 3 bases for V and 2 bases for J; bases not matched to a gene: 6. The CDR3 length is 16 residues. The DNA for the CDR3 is TGTGCCAGCAGTTTGGGAAGCGGGGGGATCACAGATACGCAGTATTTT. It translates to CASSLGSGGITDTQYF.

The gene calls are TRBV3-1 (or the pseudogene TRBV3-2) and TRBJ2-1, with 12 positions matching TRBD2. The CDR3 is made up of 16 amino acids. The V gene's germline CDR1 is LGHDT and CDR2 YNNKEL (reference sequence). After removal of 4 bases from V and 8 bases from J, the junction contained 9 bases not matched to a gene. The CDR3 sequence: CASSLLAGGLVDEQFF. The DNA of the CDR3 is TGTGCCAGCAGCCTACTAGCGGGGGGCCTTGTGGATGAGCAGTTCTTC.

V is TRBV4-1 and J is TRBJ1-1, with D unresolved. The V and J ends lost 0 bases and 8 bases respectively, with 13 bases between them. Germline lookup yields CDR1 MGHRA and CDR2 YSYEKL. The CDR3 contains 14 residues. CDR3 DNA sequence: TGCGCCAGCAGCCAAGATCGGGTCAGCGTGGAAGCTTTCTTT. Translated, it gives CASSQDRVSVEAFF.

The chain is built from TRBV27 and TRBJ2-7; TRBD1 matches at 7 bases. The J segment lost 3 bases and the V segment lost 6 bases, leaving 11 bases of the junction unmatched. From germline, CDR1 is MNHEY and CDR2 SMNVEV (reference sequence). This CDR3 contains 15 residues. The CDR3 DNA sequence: TGTGCCAGCAGATTAGAGGGGACAGCACTCTACGAGCAGTACTTC. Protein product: CASRLEGTALYEQYF.

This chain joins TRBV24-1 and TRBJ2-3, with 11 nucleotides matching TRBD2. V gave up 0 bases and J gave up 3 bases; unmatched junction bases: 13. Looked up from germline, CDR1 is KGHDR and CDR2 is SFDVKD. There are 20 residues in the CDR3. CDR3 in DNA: TGTGCCACCAGTGATTTGACTAGCGGGGGCCCTTCGGATGAAACAGATACGCAGTATTTT. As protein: CATSDLTSGGPSDETDTQYF.

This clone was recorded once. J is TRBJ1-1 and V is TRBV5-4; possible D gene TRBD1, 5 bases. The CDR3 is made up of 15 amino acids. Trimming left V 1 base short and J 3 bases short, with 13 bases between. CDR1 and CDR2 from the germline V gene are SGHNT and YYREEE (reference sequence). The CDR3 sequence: CASSLKPGVDTEAFF. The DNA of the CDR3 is TGTGCCAGCAGCTTGAAGCCGGGGGTAGACACTGAAGCTTTCTTT.

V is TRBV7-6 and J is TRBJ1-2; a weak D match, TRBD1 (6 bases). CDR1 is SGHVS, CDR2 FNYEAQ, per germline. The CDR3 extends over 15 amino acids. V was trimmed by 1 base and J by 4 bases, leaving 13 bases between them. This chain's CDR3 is CASSLDDRILYGYTF. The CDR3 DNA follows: TGTGCCAGCAGCTTAGACGACAGGATCCTCTATGGCTACACCTTC.

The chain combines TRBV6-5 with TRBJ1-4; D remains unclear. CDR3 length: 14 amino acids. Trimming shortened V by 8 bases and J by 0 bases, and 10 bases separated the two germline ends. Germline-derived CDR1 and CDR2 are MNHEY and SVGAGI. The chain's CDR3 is CASRSGATNEKLFF. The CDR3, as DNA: TGTGCCAGCCGGTCGGGAGCAACTAATGAAAAACTGTTTTTT.

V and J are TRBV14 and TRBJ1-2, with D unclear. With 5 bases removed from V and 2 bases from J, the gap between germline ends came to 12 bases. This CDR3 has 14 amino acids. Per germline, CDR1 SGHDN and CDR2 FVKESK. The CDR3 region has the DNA TGTGCCAGCAGCTCTGCGAGGCAAAACTATGGCTACACCTTC. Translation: CASSSARQNYGYTF.

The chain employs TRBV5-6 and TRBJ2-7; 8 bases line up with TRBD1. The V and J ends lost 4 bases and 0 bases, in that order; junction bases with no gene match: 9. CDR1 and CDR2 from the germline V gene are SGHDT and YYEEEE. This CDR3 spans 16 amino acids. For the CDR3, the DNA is TGTGCCAGCAGCACAGAATTCGGGACAGGCTCCTACGAGCAGTACTTC. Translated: CASSTEFGTGSYEQYF.

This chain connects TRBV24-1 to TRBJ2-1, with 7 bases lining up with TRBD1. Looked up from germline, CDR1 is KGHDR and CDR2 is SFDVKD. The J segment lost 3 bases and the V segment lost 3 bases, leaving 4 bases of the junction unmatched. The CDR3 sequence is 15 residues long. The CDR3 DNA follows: TGTGCCACCAGTGATAGGGACAGTCGCTACAATGAGCAGTTCTTC. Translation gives CATSDRDSRYNEQFF.

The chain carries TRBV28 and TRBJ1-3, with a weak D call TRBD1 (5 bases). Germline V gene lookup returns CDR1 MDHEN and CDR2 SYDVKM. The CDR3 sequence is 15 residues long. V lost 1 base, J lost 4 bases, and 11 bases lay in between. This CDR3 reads CASSLSGRTGNTIYF. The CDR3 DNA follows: TGTGCCAGCAGTTTATCAGGGCGTACGGGAAACACCATATATTTT. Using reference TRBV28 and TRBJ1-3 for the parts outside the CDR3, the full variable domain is DVKVTQSSRYLVKRTGEKVFLECVQDMDHENMFWYRQDPGLGLRLIYFSYDVKMKEKGDIPEGYSVSREKKERFSLILESASTNQTSMYLCASSLSGRTGNTIYFGEGSWLTVV.

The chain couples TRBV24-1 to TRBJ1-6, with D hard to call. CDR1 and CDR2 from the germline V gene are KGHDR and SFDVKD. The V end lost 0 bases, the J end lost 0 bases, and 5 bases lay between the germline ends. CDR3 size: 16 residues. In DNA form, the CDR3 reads TGTGCCACCAGTGATTTGACAAGCTCCTATAATTCACCCCTCCACTTT. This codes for CATSDLTSSYNSPLHF.

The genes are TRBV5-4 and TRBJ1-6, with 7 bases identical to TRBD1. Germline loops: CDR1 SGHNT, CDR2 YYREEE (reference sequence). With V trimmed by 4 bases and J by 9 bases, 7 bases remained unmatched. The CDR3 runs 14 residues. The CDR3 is CASSKQGLSSPLHF. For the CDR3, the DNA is TGTGCCAGCAGCAAACAGGGGTTGAGTTCACCCCTCCACTTT.

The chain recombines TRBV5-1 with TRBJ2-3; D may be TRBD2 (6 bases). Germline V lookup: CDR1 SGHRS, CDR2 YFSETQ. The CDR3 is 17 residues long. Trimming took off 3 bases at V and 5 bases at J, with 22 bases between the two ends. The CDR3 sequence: CASSSTLPVGRKDTQYF. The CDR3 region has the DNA TGCGCCAGCAGCTCTACCCTGCCCGTGGGGAGGAAAGATACGCAGTATTTT.

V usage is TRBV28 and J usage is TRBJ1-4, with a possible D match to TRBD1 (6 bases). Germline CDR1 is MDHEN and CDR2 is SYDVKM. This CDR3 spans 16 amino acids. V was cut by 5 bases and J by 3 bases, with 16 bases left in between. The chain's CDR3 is CASSNNRDTSNEKLFF. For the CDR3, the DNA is TGTGCCAGCAGTAACAACCGGGACACTTCTAATGAAAAACTGTTTTTT.